This T cell receptor (beta chain) was retrieved from a study of cytotoxic CD8 clonotypes in ibrutinib-treated CLL. Sequencing was performed with immunoSEQ multiplex PCR; in TCRdb, only in-frame clones are kept and a portion is missing. Of tens of thousands of clones listed, approximately 71% are singletons. Genomic DNA in an amount of approximately 2 micrograms was extracted from cryopreserved PBMCs and used for the preparation of TCR beta libraries. Sequences were derived from PBMCs, sampled after 12 months of ibrutinib treatment. The TCR comes from a human donor with chronic lymphocytic leukemia.

This CDR3 is CASSSPALGVNYGYTF. In DNA form, the CDR3 reads TGTGCCAGCAGCTCGCCGGCCCTCGGGGTTAACTATGGCTACACCTTC. The chain joins TRBV5-4 to TRBJ1-2; D gene unclear. The CDR3 has 16 amino acids. Germline values: CDR1 SGHNT, CDR2 YYREEE (reference sequence). Trimming cost V 3 bases and J 1 base, with 16 bases left between them.